Following are 12 T cell receptor beta chains from one sample sequenced in a study of T cell repertoires in cytomegalovirus infection. The antigens for these receptors are not known. Using its own MiXCR run on the reads, TCRdb lists one record per CDR3 protein. The data contain approximately 990,000 distinct CDR3 sequences, 31% of them singletons. The sample in question was cultured CD8+ T cells from PBMCs, obtained from culture after CMV antigen stimulation. These receptors were collected from a human donor in good health (CMV status not recorded). Some clones in this sample may be carry-over from other donors' samples.

CDR3 coding DNA: TGTGCCAGCAGCTTAGAGAACGGAGAAGTAGCCAAAAACATTCAGTACTTC. It translates to CASSLENGEVAKNIQYF. The chain uses TRBV11-2 and TRBJ2-4; D is ambiguous. Germline values: CDR1 SGHAT, CDR2 FQNNGV. This CDR3 is built from 17 residues. Trimming stripped 0 bases from V and 0 bases from J, with 12 bases between.

This clonotype was picked up a small number of times. The chain couples TRBV25-1 to TRBJ1-1; 10 nucleotides align to TRBD1. The V gene's germline CDR1 is MGHDK and CDR2 SYGVNS. Trimming at V came to 9 bases and at J to 4 bases, leaving 5 bases not matched to a gene. The CDR3 runs to 13 residues. CDR3 coding DNA: TGTGCCAGTCGACAGGGGGCGACCACTGAAGCTTTCTTT. This sequence encodes CASRQGATTEAFF.

The sample holds a few counts of this clonotype. One junction end does not reproduce the germline sequence, and a read error may be involved. The V and J genes are TRBV7-6 and TRBJ2-1, with D possibly called TRBD1 or TRBD2 (5 bases each). CDR1 and CDR2 (germline): SGHVS, FNYEAQ. There are 13 residues in the CDR3. The CDR3 loop reads CASSLEGSDEQFF. DNA of the CDR3: TGTGCTAGCAGCTTAGAGGGGTCGGATGAGCAGTTCTTC.

This clonotype occurred a few times. The chain carries TRBV5-1 and TRBJ2-2; possibly TRBD2 for D (5 bases). The germline V and J ends were trimmed by 2 bases and 6 bases, with 14 bases remaining between them. The CDR3 runs 15 residues. Per germline, CDR1 SGHRS and CDR2 YFSETQ. The CDR3, as DNA: TGCGCCAGCAGCTTTCTGGACGGGGTACCCGGGGAGCTGTTTTTT. It encodes CASSFLDGVPGELFF. The full variable domain, its missing parts supplied by reference TRBV5-1 and TRBJ2-2, is KAGVTQTPRYLIKTRGQQVTLSCSPISGHRSVSWYQQTPGQGLQFLFEYFSETQRNKGNFPGRFSGRQFSNSRSEMNVSTLELGDSALYLCASSFLDGVPGELFFGEGSRLTVL.

The chain couples TRBV27 to TRBJ1-5; D perhaps matches TRBD1 (6 bases). The CDR3 spans 15 residues. V was cut by 6 bases and J by 2 bases, with 14 bases left in between. CDR1 and CDR2 (germline): MNHEY, SMNVEV (reference sequence). The CDR3 loop is CASSMDSLGNQPQHF. CDR3 bases: TGTGCCAGCAGCATGGACAGCTTGGGCAATCAGCCCCAGCATTTT.

At least ten counts were recorded for this clonotype. The chain carries TRBV7-6 and TRBJ2-1; D may be TRBD1 or TRBD2 (6 bases each). V was cut by 5 bases and J by 0 bases, with 11 bases left in between. The germline CDR1 and CDR2 sequences are SGHVS and FNYEAQ. The CDR3 is 15 residues long. The CDR3: CASSPRGGSYNEQFF. The CDR3 nucleotides read TGTGCCAGCAGCCCCAGGGGAGGCTCCTACAATGAGCAGTTCTTC.

This clonotype was counted between two and nine times. This chain joins TRBV6-1 and TRBJ2-4; D is unclear. The V gene's germline CDR1 is MNHNS and CDR2 SASEGT. V lost 6 bases and J 0 bases, leaving 9 bases between the germline ends. CDR3 length: 14 amino acids. The CDR3 protein is CASSPTVAKNIQYF. The CDR3 region has the DNA TGTGCCAGCAGCCCGACCGTAGCCAAAAACATTCAGTACTTC.

This clonotype has only a few counts. The chain couples TRBV6-6 to TRBJ2-3; D ambiguous. CDR3 length: 15 amino acids. Germline values: CDR1 MNHNY, CDR2 SVGAGI (reference sequence). Trimming cost V 5 bases and J 0 bases, with 12 bases left between them. The CDR3: CASSTKLPSTDTQYF. In nucleotides, the CDR3 is TGTGCCAGCAGTACAAAACTACCAAGCACAGATACGCAGTATTTT.

This chain joins TRBV19 and TRBJ1-2; D gene uncertain. The CDR3 loop spans 15 amino acids. CDR1 is LNHDA and CDR2 is SQIVND in the germline V gene (reference sequence). With 0 bases removed from V and 4 bases from J, the gap between germline ends came to 12 bases. CDR3 amino acids: CASSIEGASVYGYTF. The CDR3 nucleotides read TGTGCCAGTAGTATAGAAGGCGCCTCGGTCTATGGCTACACCTTC.

This clonotype was recorded at least ten times. The chain links TRBV7-2 to TRBJ1-2, with D possibly being TRBD1 (5 bases). CDR1 and CDR2 from the germline V gene are SGHTA and FQGNSA. This CDR3 contains 14 residues. The V gene lost 2 bases and the J gene lost 4 bases, with 11 bases spanning the gap. CDR3 protein: CASSLYEGLYGYTF. In nucleotides, the CDR3 is TGTGCCAGCAGCTTATACGAGGGACTCTATGGCTACACCTTC.

This clonotype was seen ten or more times. This chain uses TRBV27 with TRBJ1-2, with TRBD1 identical over 12 bases. Germline V gene data show CDR1 as MNHEY and CDR2 as SMNVEV (reference sequence). This CDR3 is 18 amino acids long. V trimming: 5 bases; J trimming: 7 bases; junction bases outside the gene matches: 17. This CDR3 reads CASSPFPGQGAQGGGYTF. For the CDR3, the DNA is TGTGCCAGCAGTCCATTTCCGGGACAGGGGGCGCAGGGGGGTGGCTACACCTTC.

This clonotype was detected a few times. J is TRBJ2-4 and V is TRBV11-2; D remains unclear. V lost 1 base and J 8 bases, leaving 12 bases between the germline ends. This CDR3 comprises 14 residues. Per the germline V gene, CDR1 is SGHAT and CDR2 is FQNNGV. CDR3 in amino acids: CASSLGPNWDIQYF. Written as DNA, the CDR3 is TGTGCCAGCAGCTTAGGTCCTAATTGGGACATTCAGTACTTC.